This T cell receptor (beta chain) originates from a study of T cell responses to AZD1222 COVID-19 vaccine. Study observations and caveats: Spike-specific TCR breadth and depth both grew after two AZD1222 doses. Only 6 or 7 AZD1222 recipients tested seropositive at baseline. Close to half of spike-specific TCRs reportedly recognize unmutated variant regions.

Generated by immunoSEQ multiplex PCR, the TCRdb table keeps only in-frame clones and is missing some. The sample records around 180,000 clones, just over 90% being singletons. Details on this clone: Its cognate antigen is unknown.

The CDR3 is 17 amino acids. The V gene end was trimmed by 5 bases and the J gene end by 0 bases; junction bases not matched to a gene: 6. Germline-derived CDR1 and CDR2 are MNHEY and SVGEGT. Specimen: peripheral blood, collected on day 0 of AZD1222 vaccination. The V and J genes are TRBV6-2 or TRBV6-3 and TRBJ2-1, with 11 bases aligning to TRBD2. The receptor's source is an adult in good health. This chain's CDR3 is CASSPGTSGRSYNEQFF. Here the CDR3 DNA reads TGTGCCAGCAGTCCAGGGACTAGCGGACGCTCCTACAATGAGCAGTTCTTC.